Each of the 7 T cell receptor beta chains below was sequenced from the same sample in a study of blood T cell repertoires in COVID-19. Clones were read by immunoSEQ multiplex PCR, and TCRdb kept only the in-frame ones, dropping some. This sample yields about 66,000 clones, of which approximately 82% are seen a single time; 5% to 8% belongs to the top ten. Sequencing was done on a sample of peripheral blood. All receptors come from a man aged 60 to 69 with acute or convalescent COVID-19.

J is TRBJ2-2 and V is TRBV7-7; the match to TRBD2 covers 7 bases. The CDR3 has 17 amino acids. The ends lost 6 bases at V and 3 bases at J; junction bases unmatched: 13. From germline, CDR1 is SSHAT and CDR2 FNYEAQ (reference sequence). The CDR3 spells CASRDPPLGGDTGELFF. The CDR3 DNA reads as TGTGCCAGCAGGGATCCCCCTCTTGGGGGGGACACCGGGGAGCTGTTTTTT.

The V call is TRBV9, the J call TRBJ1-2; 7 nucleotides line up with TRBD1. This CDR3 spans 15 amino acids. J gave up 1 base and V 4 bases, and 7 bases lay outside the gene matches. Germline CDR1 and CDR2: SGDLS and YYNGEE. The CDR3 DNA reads TGTGCCAGCAGCCGCTTGGACAGGCTTAACTATGGCTACACCTTC. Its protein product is CASSRLDRLNYGYTF.

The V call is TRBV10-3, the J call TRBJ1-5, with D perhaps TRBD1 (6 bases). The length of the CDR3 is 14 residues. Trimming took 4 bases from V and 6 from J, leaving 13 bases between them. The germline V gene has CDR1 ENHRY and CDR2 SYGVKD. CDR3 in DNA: TGTGCCATCAGTGGGGCAGGGGCCGGTCAGCCCCAGCATTTT. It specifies CAISGAGAGQPQHF.

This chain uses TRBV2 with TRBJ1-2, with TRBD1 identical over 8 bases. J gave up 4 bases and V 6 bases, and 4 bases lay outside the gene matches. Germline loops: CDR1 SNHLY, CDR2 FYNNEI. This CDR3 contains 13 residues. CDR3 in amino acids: CASSSGGSYGYTF. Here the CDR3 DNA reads TGTGCCAGCAGCTCAGGGGGCAGCTATGGCTACACCTTC.

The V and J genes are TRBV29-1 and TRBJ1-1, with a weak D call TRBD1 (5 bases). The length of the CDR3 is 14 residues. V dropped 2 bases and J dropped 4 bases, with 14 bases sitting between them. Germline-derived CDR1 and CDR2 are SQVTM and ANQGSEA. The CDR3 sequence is CSVELEGQVTEAFF. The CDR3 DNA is TGCAGCGTTGAATTGGAGGGGCAGGTCACTGAAGCTTTCTTT. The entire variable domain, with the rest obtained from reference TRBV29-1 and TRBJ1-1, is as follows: SAVISQKPSRDICQRGTSLTIQCQVDSQVTMMFWYRQQPGQSLTLIATANQGSEATYESGFVIDKFPISRPNLTFSTLTVSNMSPEDSSIYLCSVELEGQVTEAFFGQGTRLTVV.

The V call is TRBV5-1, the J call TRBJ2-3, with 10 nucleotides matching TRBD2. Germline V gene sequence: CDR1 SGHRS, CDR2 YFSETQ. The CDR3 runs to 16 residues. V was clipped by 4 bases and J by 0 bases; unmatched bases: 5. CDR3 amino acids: CASSLFSGGSTDTQYF. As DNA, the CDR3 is TGCGCCAGCAGCCTCTTTAGCGGGGGGAGCACAGATACGCAGTATTTT.

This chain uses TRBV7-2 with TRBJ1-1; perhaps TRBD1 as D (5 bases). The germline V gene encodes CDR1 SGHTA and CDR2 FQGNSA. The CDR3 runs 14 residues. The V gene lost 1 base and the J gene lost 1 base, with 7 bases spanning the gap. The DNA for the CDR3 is TGTGCCAGCAGCTTAGAGGGGTCGAACACTGAAGCTTTCTTT. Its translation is CASSLEGSNTEAFF. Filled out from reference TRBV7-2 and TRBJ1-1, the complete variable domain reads GAGVSQSPSNKVTEKGKDVELRCDPISGHTALYWYRQSLGQGLEFLIYFQGNSAPDKSGLPSDRFSAERTGGSVSTLTIQRTQQEDSAVYLCASSLEGSNTEAFFGQGTRLTVV.